The present entry profiles one TCR beta chain with its context. The sample originates from a study of blood T cell repertoires in COVID-19. Study in general: The United States, Italy and Spain provided the acute and convalescent COVID-19 samples. Sources were T cells, B-cell-depleted T cells, or PBMCs; the material itself was cDNA or gDNA.

In the authors' workflow: The assay estimated nucleated cells by amplifying reference gene primers. Profiled with immunoSEQ multiplex PCR; TCRdb holds only in-frame clones, not every one. V and J calls and clone size follow that table, whereas D and trimming were derived from the DNA. The sample lists about 380,000 clones, 85% occurring once. CDR1 is SGHTS and CDR2 is YDEGEE in the germline V gene. This CDR3 comprises 16 residues. V gave up 2 bases and J gave up 0 bases, with 14 bases separating them. This TCR came from a young woman with acute or convalescent COVID-19. Sequencing input: peripheral blood. This chain joins TRBV5-8 and TRBJ1-1; tentative D call: TRBD1 (5 bases). The CDR3 DNA reads TGTGCCAGCAGCTTCGCAGGGATTGGTATGAACACTGAAGCTTTCTTT. Encoded protein: CASSFAGIGMNTEAFF.